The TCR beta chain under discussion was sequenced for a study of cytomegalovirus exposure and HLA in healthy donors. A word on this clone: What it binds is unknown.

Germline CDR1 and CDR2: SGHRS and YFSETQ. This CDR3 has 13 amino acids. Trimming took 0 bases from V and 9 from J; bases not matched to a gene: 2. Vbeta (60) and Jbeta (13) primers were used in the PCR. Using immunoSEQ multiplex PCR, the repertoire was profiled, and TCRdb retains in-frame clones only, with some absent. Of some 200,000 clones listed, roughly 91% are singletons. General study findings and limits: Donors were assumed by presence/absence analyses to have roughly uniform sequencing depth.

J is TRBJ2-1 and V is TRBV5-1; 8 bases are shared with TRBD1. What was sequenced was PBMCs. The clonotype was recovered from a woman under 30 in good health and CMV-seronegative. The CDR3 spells CASSLGQGLEQFF. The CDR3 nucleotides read TGCGCCAGCAGCTTGGGACAGGGGCTTGAGCAGTTCTTC.